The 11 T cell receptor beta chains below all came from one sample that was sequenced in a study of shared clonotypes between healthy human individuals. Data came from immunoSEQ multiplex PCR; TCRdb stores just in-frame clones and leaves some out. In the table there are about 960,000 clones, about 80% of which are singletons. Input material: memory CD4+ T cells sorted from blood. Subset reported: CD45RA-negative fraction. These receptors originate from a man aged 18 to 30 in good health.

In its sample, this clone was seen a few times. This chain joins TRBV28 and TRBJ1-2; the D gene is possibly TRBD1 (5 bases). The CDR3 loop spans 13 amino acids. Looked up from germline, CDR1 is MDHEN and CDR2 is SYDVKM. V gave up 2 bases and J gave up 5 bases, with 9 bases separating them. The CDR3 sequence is CASSLARAYGYTF. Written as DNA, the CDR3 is TGTGCCAGCAGTTTAGCCAGGGCATATGGCTACACCTTC.

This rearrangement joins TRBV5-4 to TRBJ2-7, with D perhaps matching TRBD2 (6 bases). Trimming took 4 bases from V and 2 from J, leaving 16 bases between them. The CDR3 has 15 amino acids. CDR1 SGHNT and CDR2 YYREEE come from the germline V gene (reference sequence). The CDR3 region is CASSLGLDPTYEQYF. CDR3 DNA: TGTGCCAGCAGCCTGGGACTTGATCCCACCTACGAGCAGTACTTC.

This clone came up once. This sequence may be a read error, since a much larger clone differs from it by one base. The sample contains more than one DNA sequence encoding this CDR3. The chain's CDR3 is CASSQGGFIGSYADEQYF. The CDR3 coding sequence is TGCGCCAGCAGCCAAGGCGGGTTTATAGGGTCCTACGCAGACGAGCAGTACTTC. The V and J genes are TRBV4-1 and TRBJ2-7; D might be TRBD2 (5 bases). V was shortened by 1 base and J by 5 bases, with 24 bases between the two germline ends. CDR3 length: 18 residues. The germline V gene encodes CDR1 MGHRA and CDR2 YSYEKL.

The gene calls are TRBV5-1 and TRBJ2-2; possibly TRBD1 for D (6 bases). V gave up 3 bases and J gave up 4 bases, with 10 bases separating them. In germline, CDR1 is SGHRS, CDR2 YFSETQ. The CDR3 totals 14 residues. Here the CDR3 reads CASSSGEGTGELFF. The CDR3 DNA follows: TGCGCCAGCAGCTCAGGGGAAGGCACCGGGGAGCTGTTTTTT.

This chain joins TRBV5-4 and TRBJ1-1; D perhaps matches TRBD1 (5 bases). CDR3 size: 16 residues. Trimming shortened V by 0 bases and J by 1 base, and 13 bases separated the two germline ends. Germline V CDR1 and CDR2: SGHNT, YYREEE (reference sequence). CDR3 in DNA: TGTGCCAGCAGCTTGGATAGGGGTCGATCGAACACTGAAGCTTTCTTT. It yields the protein CASSLDRGRSNTEAFF.

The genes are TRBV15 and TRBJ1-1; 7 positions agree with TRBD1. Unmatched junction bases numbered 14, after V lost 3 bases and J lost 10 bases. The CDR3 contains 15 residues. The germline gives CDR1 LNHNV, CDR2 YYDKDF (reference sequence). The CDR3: CATSSADRRFTRAFF. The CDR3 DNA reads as TGTGCCACCAGCAGCGCGGACAGGCGATTTACCCGAGCTTTCTTT. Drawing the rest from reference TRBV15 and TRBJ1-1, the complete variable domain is DAMVIQNPRYQVTQFGKPVTLSCSQTLNHNVMYWYQQKSSQAPKLLFHYYDKDFNNEADTPDNFQSRRPNTSFCFLDIRSPGLGDTAMYLCATSSADRRFTRAFFGQGTRLTVV.

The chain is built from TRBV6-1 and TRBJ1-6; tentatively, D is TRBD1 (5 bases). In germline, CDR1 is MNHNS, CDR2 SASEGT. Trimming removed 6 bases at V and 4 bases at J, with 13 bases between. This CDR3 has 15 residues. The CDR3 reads CASRETAGYNSPLHF. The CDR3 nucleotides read TGTGCCAGCAGGGAAACCGCAGGGTATAATTCACCCCTCCACTTT.

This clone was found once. In nucleotides, the CDR3 is TGTGCCAGCAAGGCATCACGGGTCAGGAACACTGAAGCTTTCTTT. Its protein is CASKASRVRNTEAFF. The chain uses TRBV28 and TRBJ1-1; D gene uncertain. The CDR3 totals 15 residues. Germline V gene lookup returns CDR1 MDHEN and CDR2 SYDVKM. The V gene lost 7 bases and the J gene lost 1 base, with 16 bases spanning the gap.

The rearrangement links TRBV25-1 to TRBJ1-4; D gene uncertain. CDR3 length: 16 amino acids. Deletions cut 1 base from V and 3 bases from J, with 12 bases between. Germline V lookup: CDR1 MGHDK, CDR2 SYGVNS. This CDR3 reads CASSEFATDPNEKLFF. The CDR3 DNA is TGTGCCAGCAGTGAATTCGCTACAGATCCTAATGAAAAACTGTTTTTT.

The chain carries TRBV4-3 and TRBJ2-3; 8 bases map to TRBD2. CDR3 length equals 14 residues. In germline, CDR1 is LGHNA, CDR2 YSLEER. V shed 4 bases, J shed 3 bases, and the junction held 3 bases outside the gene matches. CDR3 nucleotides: TGCGCCAGCAGCCGAGCGGGAGAGACAGATACGCAGTATTTT. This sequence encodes CASSRAGETDTQYF.

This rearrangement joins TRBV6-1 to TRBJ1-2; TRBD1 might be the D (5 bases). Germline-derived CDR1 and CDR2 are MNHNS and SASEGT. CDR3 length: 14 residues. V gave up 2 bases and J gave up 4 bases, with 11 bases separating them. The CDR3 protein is CASSEQGGTYGYTF. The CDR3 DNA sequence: TGTGCCAGCAGTGAACAGGGAGGGACCTATGGCTACACCTTC.